The next 4 T cell receptor beta chains were all read from a single sample in a study of monozygotic twins with inflammatory bowel disease. From its re-call of the 5' RACE reads, TCRdb lists each CDR3 protein once, without DNA. Its listing shows 330,000 or so distinct CDR3 sequences. Material for sequencing was blood. These receptors originate from a human donor with ulcerative colitis or Crohn's disease, or a healthy co-twin of an affected twin (not recorded which).

The CDR3 sequence is CASSLIRDIIRSGANVLTF. The gene calls are TRBV11-2 and TRBJ2-6; TCRdb lists TRBD1, though no DNA is available to test this call. CDR1 and CDR2 (germline): SGHAT, FQNNGV. This CDR3 has 19 residues.

V usage is TRBV15 and J usage is TRBJ2-7; with no DNA, the TCRdb D assignment of TRBD2 cannot be verified. The CDR3 has 15 residues. CDR1 LNHNV and CDR2 YYDKDF come from the germline V gene (reference sequence). CDR3 in amino acids: CATSFGLAGGHEQYF.

The chain is built from TRBV28 and TRBJ2-1; with no DNA, the TCRdb D assignment of TRBD1 cannot be verified. The CDR3 runs to 12 residues. The V gene's germline CDR1 is MDHEN and CDR2 SYDVKM. The CDR3 here is CASISGRDEQFF. Looking up the rest from reference TRBV28 and TRBJ2-1 gives the full variable domain: DVKVTQSSRYLVKRTGEKVFLECVQDMDHENMFWYRQDPGLGLRLIYFSYDVKMKEKGDIPEGYSVSREKKERFSLILESASTNQTSMYLCASISGRDEQFFGPGTRLTVL.

This chain uses TRBV24-1 with TRBJ2-2; TCRdb returns TRBD1, unconfirmable since there is no DNA. The CDR3 totals 15 residues. CDR1 and CDR2 (germline): KGHDR, SFDVKD. The CDR3 spells CATSDTRGRTGELFF.